These 22 T cell receptor beta chains were sequenced from one sample in a study of cytomegalovirus exposure and HLA in healthy donors. The PCR used 60 Vbeta and 13 Jbeta primers. The protocol was immunoSEQ multiplex PCR, while the TCRdb copy is restricted to in-frame clones and leaves out a portion. Of 60,000 or so clones detected, just under 85% appear once; the ten largest clones hold over 1.5%. The sample was PBMCs. These TCRs come from a man aged 35-49 years in good health and CMV-seronegative.

The chain has TRBV7-9 and TRBJ1-1; D is perhaps TRBD1 (6 bases). CDR3 length: 13 residues. V lost 4 bases, J lost 6 bases, and 12 bases lay in between. Germline values: CDR1 SEHNR, CDR2 FQNEAQ (reference sequence). CDR3 region: CASSSLDSAEAFF. CDR3 in DNA: TGTGCCAGCAGCTCCTTGGACAGCGCTGAAGCTTTCTTT. Variable domain in full (rest from reference TRBV7-9 and TRBJ1-1): DTGVSQNPRHKITKRGQNVTFRCDPISEHNRLYWYRQTLGQGPEFLTYFQNEAQLEKSRLLSDRFSAERPKGSFSTLEIQRTEQGDSAMYLCASSSLDSAEAFFGQGTRLTVV.

Only a few counts were recorded for this clone. The chain recombines TRBV29-1 with TRBJ2-7, with TRBD1 identical over 7 bases. With 6 bases clipped from V and 6 bases from J, the junction kept 11 bases outside the gene matches. From germline, CDR1 is SQVTM and CDR2 ANQGSEA. This CDR3 contains 13 residues. CDR3 DNA sequence: TGCAGCGTCCTTAAGGTCCCAGGGGGCGAGCAGTACGTC. It specifies CSVLKVPGGEQYV.

This clone has just a few counts. The chain uses TRBV4-3 and TRBJ1-3, with TRBD1 as a possible D gene (5 bases). Trimming stripped 3 bases from V and 4 bases from J, with 13 bases between. The CDR3 is 15 amino acids. The germline V gene has CDR1 LGHNA and CDR2 YSLEER. CDR3 in amino acids: CASSQSDSLGNTIYF. The CDR3 region has the DNA TGCGCCAGCAGCCAGTCAGACAGTTTAGGAAACACCATATATTTT.

The table lists this clone with a few counts. The chain couples TRBV6-6 to TRBJ1-2, with D perhaps matching TRBD1 (5 bases). The V end was cut by 2 bases, the J end by 8 bases, with 18 bases between. Germline V gene lookup returns CDR1 MNHNY and CDR2 SVGAGI (reference sequence). The CDR3 consists of 15 residues. For the CDR3, the DNA is TGTGCCAGCAGTTACCATATAGACAGATTGGGCGGCTACACCTTC. This translates into CASSYHIDRLGGYTF.

This chain links TRBV2 with TRBJ2-5; D gene ambiguous. Trimming removed 3 bases from V and 5 bases from J, with 10 bases in between. CDR3 length equals 13 residues. Germline CDR1 SNHLY, CDR2 FYNNEI. The CDR3 spells CASSDGREETQYF. DNA of the CDR3: TGTGCCAGCAGTGATGGGCGTGAGGAGACCCAGTACTTC.

The genes are TRBV9 and TRBJ2-7; the match to TRBD2 covers 10 bases. The CDR3 is 16 amino acids. Losses at the gene ends were 0 bases for V and 1 base for J; bases not matched to a gene: 4. Germline-derived CDR1 and CDR2 are SGDLS and YYNGEE. Written as DNA, the CDR3 is TGTGCCAGCAGCGTAGGAGCAGCGGGGGGGTCCTACGAGCAGTACTTC. It is translated as CASSVGAAGGSYEQYF.

The chain has TRBV2 and TRBJ2-7; 13 bases agree with TRBD2. The germline gives CDR1 SNHLY, CDR2 FYNNEI. The V and J ends lost 6 bases and 3 bases, in that order; junction bases with no gene match: 2. The CDR3 length is 14 residues. The CDR3 sequence is CASRGLAGYYEQYV. CDR3 bases: TGTGCCAGCAGGGGACTAGCGGGGTACTACGAGCAGTACGTC.

This clone was seen a handful of times. V and J are TRBV5-5 and TRBJ1-1; 7 nucleotides align to TRBD1. This CDR3 region has 13 residues. The trim removed 8 bases at V and 3 bases at J, leaving 7 bases unmatched. CDR1 is SGHKS, CDR2 YYEKEE, per germline (reference sequence). The CDR3 protein is CASQTQGYTEAFF. The DNA for the CDR3 is TGTGCCAGTCAAACACAGGGGTACACTGAAGCTTTCTTT.

The V call is TRBV5-6, the J call TRBJ1-1; weak D call: TRBD1 (5 bases). V lost 1 base to trimming and J lost 6 bases, with 16 bases between them. Looked up from germline, CDR1 is SGHDT and CDR2 is YYEEEE. The CDR3 has 15 residues. Here the CDR3 DNA reads TGTGCCAGCAGCTTGAGAGTCGGGAGAGGGGCTGAAGCTTTCTTT. It is translated as CASSLRVGRGAEAFF. Variable domain in full (rest from reference TRBV5-6 and TRBJ1-1): DAGVTQSPTHLIKTRGQQVTLRCSPKSGHDTVSWYQQALGQGPQFIFQYYEEEERQRGNFPDRFSGHQFPNYSSELNVNALLLGDSALYLCASSLRVGRGAEAFFGQGTRLTVV.

This chain connects TRBV19 to TRBJ1-4; D is perhaps TRBD1 (5 bases). The V and J ends lost 4 bases and 5 bases respectively, with 17 bases between them. Germline V lookup: CDR1 LNHDA, CDR2 SQIVND (reference sequence). The CDR3 loop spans 16 amino acids. The DNA for the CDR3 is TGTGCCAGTAGTAAACAGGTCTTGGAGCTCAATGAAAAACTGTTTTTT. Translating it yields CASSKQVLELNEKLFF. The entire variable domain, with the rest obtained from reference TRBV19 and TRBJ1-4, is as follows: DGGITQSPKYLFRKEGQNVTLSCEQNLNHDAMYWYRQDPGQGLRLIYYSQIVNDFQKGDIAEGYSVSREKKESFPLTVTSAQKNPTAFYLCASSKQVLELNEKLFFGSGTQLSVL.

V is TRBV28 and J is TRBJ2-3; 8 bases are a match to TRBD2. Trimming removed 1 base from V and 6 bases from J; junction bases left unmatched: 0. CDR1 and CDR2 from the germline V gene are MDHEN and SYDVKM. The CDR3 covers 13 residues. The CDR3 region has the DNA TGTGCCAGCAGTTTATCGGGGGGGGATACGCAGTATTTT. It is translated as CASSLSGGDTQYF.

To note about this clone: A read error may account for a junction end that differs from germline. V gene TRBV30 combines with J gene TRBJ1-5, with D uncertain. This CDR3 is 12 amino acids long. Per germline, CDR1 GTSNPN and CDR2 SVGIG (reference sequence). CDR3 loop: CAGSSGGQPQHF. The CDR3 DNA follows: TGTGCCGGGAGCAGTGGCGGGCAGCCCCAGCATTTT.

V and J are TRBV30 and TRBJ1-2, with D maybe TRBD1 (5 bases). The CDR3 runs 13 residues. Germline CDR1 GTSNPN, CDR2 SVGIG (reference sequence). Trimming stripped 5 bases from V and 4 bases from J, with 14 bases between. In DNA form, the CDR3 reads TGTGCCTGGGCCGACAGTCCCCTCTATGGCTACACCTTC. Its translation: CAWADSPLYGYTF.

This chain connects TRBV11-3 to TRBJ2-5; D uncertain. CDR3 length: 14 residues. Trimming stripped 0 bases from V and 3 bases from J, with 8 bases between. The V gene's germline CDR1 is SGHNT and CDR2 YENEEA. CDR3 region: CASSLDRREETQYF. In nucleotides, the CDR3 is TGTGCCAGCAGCTTAGATCGCCGGGAAGAGACCCAGTACTTC.

This chain joins TRBV5-1 and TRBJ1-2; tentatively, D is TRBD1 (6 bases). The CDR3 spans 16 residues. Trimming took off 0 bases at V and 4 bases at J, with 16 bases between the two ends. CDR1 and CDR2 (germline): SGHRS, YFSETQ. The CDR3 nucleotides are TGCGCCAGCAGCTTGGGGCCACAGGGAGTTAGCTATGGCTACACCTTC. Encoded protein: CASSLGPQGVSYGYTF.

This clone was recorded a few times. The chain uses TRBV4-3 and TRBJ1-5, with a weak D call TRBD1 (5 bases). Between the trimmed V and J ends, which lost 0 bases and 4 bases, there was a span of 13 bases. Germline lookup yields CDR1 LGHNA and CDR2 YSLEER. The CDR3 spans 16 residues. The CDR3 loop reads CASSQDGQGRNQPQHF. CDR3 coding DNA: TGCGCCAGCAGCCAAGATGGCCAGGGTCGGAATCAGCCCCAGCATTTT.

The gene calls are TRBV7-2 and TRBJ1-1; D is possibly TRBD1 (5 bases). The CDR3 has 15 amino acids. Germline lookup yields CDR1 SGHTA and CDR2 FQGNSA. Trimming removed 4 bases from V and 4 bases from J, with 16 bases in between. The CDR3 is CASSYGAPGSTEAFF. In nucleotides, the CDR3 is TGTGCCAGCAGCTATGGGGCGCCGGGCAGCACTGAAGCTTTCTTT.

The rearrangement links TRBV30 to TRBJ1-6; 9 bases align to TRBD1. The CDR3 spans 14 residues. Germline V gene sequence: CDR1 GTSNPN, CDR2 SVGIG (reference sequence). The ends lost 3 bases at V and 7 bases at J; junction bases unmatched: 4. Here the CDR3 reads CAWSPGQGNSPLHF. CDR3 sequence (DNA): TGTGCCTGGAGCCCGGGACAGGGAAATTCACCCCTCCACTTT. Using reference TRBV30 and TRBJ1-6 for the parts outside the CDR3, the full variable domain is SQTIHQWPATLVQPVGSPLSLECTVEGTSNPNLYWYRQAAGRGLQLLFYSVGIGQISSEVPQNLSASRPQDRQFILSSKKLLLSDSGFYLCAWSPGQGNSPLHFGNGTRLTVT.

The chain uses TRBV30 and TRBJ1-3; no firm D call. V was clipped by 0 bases and J by 12 bases, with 18 bases between them. The CDR3 consists of 14 residues. The germline CDR1 and CDR2 sequences are GTSNPN and SVGIG (reference sequence). The CDR3 region has the DNA TGTGCCTGGAGTGTACGGGGTGGTAGGGCAGACATATATTTT. Encoded protein: CAWSVRGGRADIYF. Full variable domain (rest looked up from reference TRBV30 and TRBJ1-3): SQTIHQWPATLVQPVGSPLSLECTVEGTSNPNLYWYRQAAGRGLQLLFYSVGIGQISSEVPQNLSASRPQDRQFILSSKKLLLSDSGFYLCAWSVRGGRADIYFGEGSWLTVV.

This clone was seen a few times. V usage is TRBV7-9 and J usage is TRBJ2-3; 7 bases line up with TRBD1. Germline V gene sequence: CDR1 SEHNR, CDR2 FQNEAQ (reference sequence). There are 16 residues in the CDR3. After removal of 4 bases from V and 4 bases from J, the junction contained 11 bases not matched to a gene. The CDR3 reads CASSSTPTGTSDTQYF. In DNA form, the CDR3 reads TGTGCCAGCAGCTCCACACCGACAGGGACCTCAGATACGCAGTATTTT.

The chain combines TRBV2 with TRBJ1-3; 8 bases align to TRBD1. This CDR3 has 15 amino acids. V gave up 2 bases and J gave up 4 bases; unmatched junction bases: 4. Germline V gene sequence: CDR1 SNHLY, CDR2 FYNNEI. The CDR3 DNA reads TGTGCCAGCAGTGAATGGACAGGGATCGGAAACACCATATATTTT. The encoded protein is CASSEWTGIGNTIYF. Full variable domain (missing parts from reference TRBV2 and TRBJ1-3): EPEVTQTPSHQVTQMGQEVILRCVPISNHLYFYWYRQILGQKVEFLVSFYNNEISEKSEIFDDQFSVERPDGSNFTLKIRSTKLEDSAMYFCASSEWTGIGNTIYFGEGSWLTVV.

This chain joins TRBV5-1 and TRBJ1-1; tentative D call: TRBD1 (6 bases). This CDR3 has 13 residues. Per the germline V gene, CDR1 is SGHRS and CDR2 is YFSETQ. With 6 bases removed from V and 4 bases from J, the gap between germline ends came to 13 bases. CDR3 region: CASMLRGGTEAFF. The DNA for the CDR3 is TGCGCCAGCATGCTCCGAGGGGGCACTGAAGCTTTCTTT. Full variable domain (outside the CDR3, taken from reference TRBV5-1 and TRBJ1-1): KAGVTQTPRYLIKTRGQQVTLSCSPISGHRSVSWYQQTPGQGLQFLFEYFSETQRNKGNFPGRFSGRQFSNSRSEMNVSTLELGDSALYLCASMLRGGTEAFFGQGTRLTVV.